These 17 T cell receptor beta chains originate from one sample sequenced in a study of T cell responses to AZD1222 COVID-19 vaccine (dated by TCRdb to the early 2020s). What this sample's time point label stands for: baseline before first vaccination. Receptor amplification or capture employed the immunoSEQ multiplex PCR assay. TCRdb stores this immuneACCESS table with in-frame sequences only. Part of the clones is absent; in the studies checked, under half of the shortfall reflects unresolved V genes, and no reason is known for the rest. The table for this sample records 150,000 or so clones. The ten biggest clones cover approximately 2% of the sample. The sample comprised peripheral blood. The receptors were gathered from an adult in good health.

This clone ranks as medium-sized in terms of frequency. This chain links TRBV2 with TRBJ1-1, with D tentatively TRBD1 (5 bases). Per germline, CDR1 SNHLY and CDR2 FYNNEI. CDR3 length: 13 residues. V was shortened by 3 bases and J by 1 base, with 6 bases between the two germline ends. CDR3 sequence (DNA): TGTGCCAGCAGTGACGGGGCGAACACTGAAGCTTTCTTT. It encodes CASSDGANTEAFF.

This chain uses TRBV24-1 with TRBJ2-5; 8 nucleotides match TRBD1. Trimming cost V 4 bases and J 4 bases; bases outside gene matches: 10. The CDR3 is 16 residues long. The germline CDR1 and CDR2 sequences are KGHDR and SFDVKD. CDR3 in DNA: TGTGCCACCAGTGAAGGAGGACAGGGTCTTCCAGAGACCCAGTACTTC. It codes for CATSEGGQGLPETQYF.

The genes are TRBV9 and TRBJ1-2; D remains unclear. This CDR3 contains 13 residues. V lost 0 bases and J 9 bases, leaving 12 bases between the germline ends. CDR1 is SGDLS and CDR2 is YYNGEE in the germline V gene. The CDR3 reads CASSVVEGLSYTF. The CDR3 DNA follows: TGTGCCAGCAGCGTAGTAGAAGGGCTCAGCTACACCTTC.

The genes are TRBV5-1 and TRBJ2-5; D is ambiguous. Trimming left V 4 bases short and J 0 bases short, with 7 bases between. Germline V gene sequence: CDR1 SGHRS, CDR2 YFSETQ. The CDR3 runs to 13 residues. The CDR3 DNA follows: TGCGCCAGCAGCACCCGGGACCAAGAGACCCAGTACTTC. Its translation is CASSTRDQETQYF.

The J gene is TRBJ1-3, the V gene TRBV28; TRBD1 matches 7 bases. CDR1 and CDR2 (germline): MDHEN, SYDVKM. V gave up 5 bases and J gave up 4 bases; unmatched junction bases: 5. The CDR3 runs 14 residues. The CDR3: CASSTPGQGNTIYF. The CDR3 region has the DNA TGTGCCAGCAGTACACCGGGACAGGGAAACACCATATATTTT.

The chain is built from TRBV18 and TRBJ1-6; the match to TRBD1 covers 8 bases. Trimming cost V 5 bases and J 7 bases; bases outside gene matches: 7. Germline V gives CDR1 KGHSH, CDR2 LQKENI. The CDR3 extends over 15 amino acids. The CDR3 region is CASSTGTGGNSPLHF. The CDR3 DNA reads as TGTGCCAGCTCAACCGGGACAGGAGGCAATTCACCCCTCCACTTT.

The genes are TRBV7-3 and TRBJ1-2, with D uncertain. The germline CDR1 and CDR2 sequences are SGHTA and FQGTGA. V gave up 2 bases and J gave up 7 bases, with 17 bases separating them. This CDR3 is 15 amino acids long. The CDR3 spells CASSLRSDGESGYTF. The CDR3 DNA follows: TGTGCCAGCAGCTTACGGTCCGACGGCGAGAGTGGCTACACCTTC.

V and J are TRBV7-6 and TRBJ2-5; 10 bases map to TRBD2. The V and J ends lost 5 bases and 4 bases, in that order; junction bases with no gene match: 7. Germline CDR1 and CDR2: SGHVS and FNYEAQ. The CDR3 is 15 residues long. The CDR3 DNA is TGTGCCAGCAGCCCAGGGGCTAGCGGGGGAGAGACCCAGTACTTC. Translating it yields CASSPGASGGETQYF.

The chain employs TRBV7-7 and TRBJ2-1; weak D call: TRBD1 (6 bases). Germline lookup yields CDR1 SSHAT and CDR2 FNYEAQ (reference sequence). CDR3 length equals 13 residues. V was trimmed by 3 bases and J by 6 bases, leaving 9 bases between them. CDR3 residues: CASSLEGGNEQFF. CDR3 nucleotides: TGTGCCAGCAGCTTGGAAGGGGGCAATGAGCAGTTCTTC.

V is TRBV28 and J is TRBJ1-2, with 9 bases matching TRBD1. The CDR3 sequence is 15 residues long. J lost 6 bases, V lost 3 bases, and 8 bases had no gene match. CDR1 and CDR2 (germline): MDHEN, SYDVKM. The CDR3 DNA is TGTGCCAGCAGTTTCCGGGACAGGGCCCCCCATGGCTACACCTTC. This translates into CASSFRDRAPHGYTF.

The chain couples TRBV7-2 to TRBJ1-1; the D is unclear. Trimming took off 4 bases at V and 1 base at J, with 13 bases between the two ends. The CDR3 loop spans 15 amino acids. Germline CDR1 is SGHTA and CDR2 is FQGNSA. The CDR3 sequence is CASSWPRTGNTEAFF. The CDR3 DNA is TGTGCCAGCAGCTGGCCCCGGACGGGGAACACTGAAGCTTTCTTT.

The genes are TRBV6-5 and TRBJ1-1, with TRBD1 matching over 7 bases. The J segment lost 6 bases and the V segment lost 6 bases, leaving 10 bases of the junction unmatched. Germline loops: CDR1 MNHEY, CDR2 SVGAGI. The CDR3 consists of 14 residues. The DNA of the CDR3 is TGTGCCAGCAGAAAAGGGGGCGCTTGGTCTGAAGCTTTCTTT. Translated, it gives CASRKGGAWSEAFF.

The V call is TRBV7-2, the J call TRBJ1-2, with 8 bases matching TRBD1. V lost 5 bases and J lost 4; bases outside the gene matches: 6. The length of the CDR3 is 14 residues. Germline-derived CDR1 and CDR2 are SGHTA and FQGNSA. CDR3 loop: CASSPGGATYGYTF. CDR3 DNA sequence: TGTGCCAGCAGCCCAGGGGGCGCTACCTATGGCTACACCTTC.

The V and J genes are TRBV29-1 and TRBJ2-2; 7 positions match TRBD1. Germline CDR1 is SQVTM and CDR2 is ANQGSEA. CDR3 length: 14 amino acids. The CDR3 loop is CSATPGGNTGELFF. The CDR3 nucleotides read TGCAGTGCCACTCCAGGGGGAAACACCGGGGAGCTGTTTTTT.

The CDR3 spells CASSQWRDGYTF. CDR3 DNA sequence: TGTGCCAGCAGCCAATGGAGGGATGGCTACACCTTC. The rearrangement links TRBV3-1 (or the pseudogene TRBV3-2) to TRBJ1-2; no definite D call. The germline V gene encodes CDR1 LGHDT and CDR2 YNNKEL (reference sequence). Trimming removed 2 bases at V and 6 bases at J, with 7 bases between. The CDR3 contains 12 residues.

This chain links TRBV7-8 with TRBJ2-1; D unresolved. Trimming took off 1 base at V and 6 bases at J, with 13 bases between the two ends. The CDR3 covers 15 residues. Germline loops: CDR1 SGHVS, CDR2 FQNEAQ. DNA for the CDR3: TGTGCCAGCAGCTTAGAGTCGCTCCCTGGCAATGAGCAGTTCTTC. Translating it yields CASSLESLPGNEQFF.

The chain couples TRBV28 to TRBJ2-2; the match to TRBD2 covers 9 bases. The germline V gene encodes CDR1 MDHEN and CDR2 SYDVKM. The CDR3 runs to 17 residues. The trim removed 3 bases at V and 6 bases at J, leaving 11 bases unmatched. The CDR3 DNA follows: TGTGCCAGCAGTTTCGTATTAGCGGGGGCACAGTCCGGGGAGCTGTTTTTT. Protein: CASSFVLAGAQSGELFF.